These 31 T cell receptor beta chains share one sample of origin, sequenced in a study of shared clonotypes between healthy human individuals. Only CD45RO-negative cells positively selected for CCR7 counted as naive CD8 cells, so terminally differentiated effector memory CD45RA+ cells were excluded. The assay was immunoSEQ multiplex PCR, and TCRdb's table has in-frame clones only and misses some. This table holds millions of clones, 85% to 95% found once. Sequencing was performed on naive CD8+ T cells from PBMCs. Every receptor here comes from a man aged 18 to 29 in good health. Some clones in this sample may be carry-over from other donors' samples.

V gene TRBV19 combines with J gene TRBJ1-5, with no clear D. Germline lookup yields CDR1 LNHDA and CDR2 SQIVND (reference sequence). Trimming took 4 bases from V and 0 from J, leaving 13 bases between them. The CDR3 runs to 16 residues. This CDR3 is CASSRARNLSNQPQHF. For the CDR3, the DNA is TGTGCCAGTAGTAGGGCCCGAAACCTTAGCAATCAGCCCCAGCATTTT. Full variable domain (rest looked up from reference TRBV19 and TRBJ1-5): DGGITQSPKYLFRKEGQNVTLSCEQNLNHDAMYWYRQDPGQGLRLIYYSQIVNDFQKGDIAEGYSVSREKKESFPLTVTSAQKNPTAFYLCASSRARNLSNQPQHFGDGTRLSIL.

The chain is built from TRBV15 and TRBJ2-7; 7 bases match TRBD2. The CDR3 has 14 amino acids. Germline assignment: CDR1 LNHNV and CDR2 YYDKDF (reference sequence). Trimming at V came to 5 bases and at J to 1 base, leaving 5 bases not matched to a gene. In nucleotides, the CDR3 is TGTGCCACCAGCGGGAGGCGGGGGTCCTACGAGCAGTACTTC. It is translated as CATSGRRGSYEQYF. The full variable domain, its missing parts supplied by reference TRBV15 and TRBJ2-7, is DAMVIQNPRYQVTQFGKPVTLSCSQTLNHNVMYWYQQKSSQAPKLLFHYYDKDFNNEADTPDNFQSRRPNTSFCFLDIRSPGLGDTAMYLCATSGRRGSYEQYFGPGTRLTVT.

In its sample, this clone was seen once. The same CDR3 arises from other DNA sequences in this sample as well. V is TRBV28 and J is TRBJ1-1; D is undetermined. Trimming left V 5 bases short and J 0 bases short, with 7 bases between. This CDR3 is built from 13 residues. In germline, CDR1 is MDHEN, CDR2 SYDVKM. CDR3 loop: CASSPTMNTEAFF. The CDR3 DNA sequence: TGTGCCAGCAGTCCAACAATGAACACTGAAGCTTTCTTT.

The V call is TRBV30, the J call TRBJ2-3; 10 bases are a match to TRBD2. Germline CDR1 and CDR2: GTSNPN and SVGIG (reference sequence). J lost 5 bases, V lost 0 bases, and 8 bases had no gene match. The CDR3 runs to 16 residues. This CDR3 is CAWSVEGLAEGDTQYF. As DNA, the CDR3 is TGTGCCTGGAGTGTTGAAGGACTAGCGGAAGGAGATACGCAGTATTTT.

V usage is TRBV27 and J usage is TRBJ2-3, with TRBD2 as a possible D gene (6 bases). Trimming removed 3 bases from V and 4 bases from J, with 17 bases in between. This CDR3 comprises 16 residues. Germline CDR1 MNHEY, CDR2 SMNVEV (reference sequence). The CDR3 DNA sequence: TGTGCCAGCAGTTTTCTCCAGGAACCGGGGGCAGATACGCAGTATTTT. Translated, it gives CASSFLQEPGADTQYF.

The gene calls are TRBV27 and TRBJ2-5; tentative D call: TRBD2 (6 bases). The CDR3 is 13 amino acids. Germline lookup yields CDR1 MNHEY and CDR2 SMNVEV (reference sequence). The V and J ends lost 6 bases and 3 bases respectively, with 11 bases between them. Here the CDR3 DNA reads TGTGCCAGCAGGAGACTAGGGGAAGAGACCCAGTACTTC. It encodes CASRRLGEETQYF.

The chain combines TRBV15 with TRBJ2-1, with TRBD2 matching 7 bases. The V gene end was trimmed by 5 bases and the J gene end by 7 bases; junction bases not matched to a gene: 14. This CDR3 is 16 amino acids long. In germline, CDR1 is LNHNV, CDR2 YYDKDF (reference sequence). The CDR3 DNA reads TGTGCCACCAGCGGGGGTTTGAGCGGGGTCGGAAATGAGCAGTTCTTC. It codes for CATSGGLSGVGNEQFF.

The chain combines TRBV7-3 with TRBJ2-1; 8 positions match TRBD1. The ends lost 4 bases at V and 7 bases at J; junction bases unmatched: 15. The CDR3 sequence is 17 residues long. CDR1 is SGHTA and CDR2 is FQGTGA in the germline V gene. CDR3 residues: CASSSQRRGRRGNEQFF. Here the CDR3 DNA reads TGTGCCAGCAGCTCTCAACGCAGGGGGCGACGAGGGAATGAGCAGTTCTTC.

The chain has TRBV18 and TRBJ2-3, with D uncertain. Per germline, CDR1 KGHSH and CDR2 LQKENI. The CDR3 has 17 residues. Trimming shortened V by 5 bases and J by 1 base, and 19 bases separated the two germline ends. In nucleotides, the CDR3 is TGTGCCAGCTCAAATCCCCGCCTGGCCCCCCGCACAGATACGCAGTATTTT. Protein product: CASSNPRLAPRTDTQYF.

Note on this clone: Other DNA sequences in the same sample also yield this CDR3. CDR3 bases: TGTGCCATCAGTGAGTCGGGGGGCTCCTCCTACAATGAGCAGTTCTTC. Its protein is CAISESGGSSYNEQFF. The chain joins TRBV10-3 to TRBJ2-1, with D possibly called TRBD1 or TRBD2 (6 bases each). Germline-derived CDR1 and CDR2 are ENHRY and SYGVKD. Trimming took 0 bases from V and 0 from J, leaving 9 bases between them. The CDR3 has 16 residues.

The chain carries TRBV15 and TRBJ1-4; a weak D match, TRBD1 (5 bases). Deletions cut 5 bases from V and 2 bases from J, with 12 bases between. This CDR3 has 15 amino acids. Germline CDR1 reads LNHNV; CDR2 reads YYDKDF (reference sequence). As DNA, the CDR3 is TGTGCCACCAGCCATCTAGGGGCTACTAATGAAAAACTGTTTTTT. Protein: CATSHLGATNEKLFF.

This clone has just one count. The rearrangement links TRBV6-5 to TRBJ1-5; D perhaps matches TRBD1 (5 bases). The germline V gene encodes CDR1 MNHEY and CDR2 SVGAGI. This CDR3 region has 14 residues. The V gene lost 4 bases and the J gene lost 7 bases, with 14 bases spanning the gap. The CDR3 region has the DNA TGTGCCAGCAGTTGGGGCGGGGGAGGGCAGCCCCAGCATTTT. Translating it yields CASSWGGGGQPQHF.

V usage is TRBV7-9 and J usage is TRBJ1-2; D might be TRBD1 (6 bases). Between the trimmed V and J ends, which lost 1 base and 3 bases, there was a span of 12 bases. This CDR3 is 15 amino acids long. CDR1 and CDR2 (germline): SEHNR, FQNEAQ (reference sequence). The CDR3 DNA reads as TGTGCCAGCAGCTTAGTGGCAGGGGAGCACTATGGCTACACCTTC. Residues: CASSLVAGEHYGYTF.

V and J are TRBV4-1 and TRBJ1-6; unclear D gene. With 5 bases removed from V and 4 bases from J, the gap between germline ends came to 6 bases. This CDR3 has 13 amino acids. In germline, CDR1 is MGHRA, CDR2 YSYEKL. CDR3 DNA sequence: TGCGCCAGCAGCTCCCGGTATAATTCACCCCTCCACTTT. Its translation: CASSSRYNSPLHF.

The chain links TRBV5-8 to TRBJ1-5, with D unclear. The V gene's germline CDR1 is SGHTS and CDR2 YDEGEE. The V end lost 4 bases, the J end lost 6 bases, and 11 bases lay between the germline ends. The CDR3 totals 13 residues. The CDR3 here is CASSKIGFQPQHF. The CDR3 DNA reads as TGTGCCAGCAGCAAGATTGGGTTTCAGCCCCAGCATTTT.

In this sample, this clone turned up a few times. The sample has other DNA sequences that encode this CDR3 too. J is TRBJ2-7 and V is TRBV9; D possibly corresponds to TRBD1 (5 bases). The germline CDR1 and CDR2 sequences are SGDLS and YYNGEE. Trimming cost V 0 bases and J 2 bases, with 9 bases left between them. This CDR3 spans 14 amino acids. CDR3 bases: TGTGCCAGCAGCGTAGGGGGCAGCACCTACGAGCAGTACTTC. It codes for CASSVGGSTYEQYF.

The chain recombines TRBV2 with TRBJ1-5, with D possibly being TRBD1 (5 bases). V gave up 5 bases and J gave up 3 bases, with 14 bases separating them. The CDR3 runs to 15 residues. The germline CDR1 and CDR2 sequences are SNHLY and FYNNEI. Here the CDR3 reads CASSLSDSLNQPQHF. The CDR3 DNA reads TGTGCCAGCAGTTTATCCGACAGTCTCAATCAGCCCCAGCATTTT.

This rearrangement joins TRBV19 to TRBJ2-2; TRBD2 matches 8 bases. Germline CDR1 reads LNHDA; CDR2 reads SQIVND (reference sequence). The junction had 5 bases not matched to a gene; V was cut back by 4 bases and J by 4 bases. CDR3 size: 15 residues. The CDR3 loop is CASSTGGPGTGELFF. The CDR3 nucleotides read TGTGCCAGTAGTACGGGAGGGCCGGGCACCGGGGAGCTGTTTTTT.

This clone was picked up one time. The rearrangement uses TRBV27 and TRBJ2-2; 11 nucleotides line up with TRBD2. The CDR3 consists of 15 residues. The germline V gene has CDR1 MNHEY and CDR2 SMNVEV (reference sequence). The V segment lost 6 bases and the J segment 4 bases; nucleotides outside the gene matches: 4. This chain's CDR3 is CASRYLAGGTGELFF. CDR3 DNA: TGTGCCAGCAGATATCTAGCGGGAGGCACCGGGGAGCTGTTTTTT.

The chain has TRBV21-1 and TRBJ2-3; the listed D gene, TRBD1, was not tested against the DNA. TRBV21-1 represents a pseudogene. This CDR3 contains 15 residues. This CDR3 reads CASSKVLQSTDTQYF. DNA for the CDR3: TGTGCCAGCAGCAAAGTCTTACAGAGCACAGATACGCAGTATTTT.

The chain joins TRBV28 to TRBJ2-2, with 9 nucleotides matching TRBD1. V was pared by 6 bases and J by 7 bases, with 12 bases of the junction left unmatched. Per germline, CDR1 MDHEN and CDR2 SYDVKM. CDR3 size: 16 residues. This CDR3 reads CASRPLRDRAIGELFF. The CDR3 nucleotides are TGTGCCAGCAGACCGCTGAGGGACAGGGCCATCGGGGAGCTGTTTTTT.

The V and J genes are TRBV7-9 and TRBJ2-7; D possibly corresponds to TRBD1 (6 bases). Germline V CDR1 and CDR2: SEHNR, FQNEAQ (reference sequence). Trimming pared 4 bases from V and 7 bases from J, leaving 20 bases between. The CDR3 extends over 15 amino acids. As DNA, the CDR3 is TGTGCCAGCAGCTCCCAGGGGAAGTTAGCGCGTGAGCAGTACTTC. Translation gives CASSSQGKLAREQYF. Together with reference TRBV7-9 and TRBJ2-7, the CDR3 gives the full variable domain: DTGVSQNPRHKITKRGQNVTFRCDPISEHNRLYWYRQTLGQGPEFLTYFQNEAQLEKSRLLSDRFSAERPKGSFSTLEIQRTEQGDSAMYLCASSSQGKLAREQYFGPGTRLTVT.

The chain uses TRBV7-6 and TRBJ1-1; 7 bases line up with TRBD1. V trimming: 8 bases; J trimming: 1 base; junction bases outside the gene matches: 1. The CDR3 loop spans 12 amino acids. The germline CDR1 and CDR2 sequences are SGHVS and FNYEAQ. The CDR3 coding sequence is TGTGCCAGCCGGACAGGGAACACTGAAGCTTTCTTT. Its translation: CASRTGNTEAFF.

CDR3 in DNA: TGTGCCAGCAGCGCCGGGCTAGCGGGAGCAGTAGATACGCAGTATTTT. Its protein is CASSAGLAGAVDTQYF. The chain recombines TRBV7-2 with TRBJ2-3; 10 nucleotides agree with TRBD2. The CDR3 spans 16 residues. The V gene's germline CDR1 is SGHTA and CDR2 FQGNSA. V shed 5 bases and J 5 bases; nucleotides not matched to a gene: 10.

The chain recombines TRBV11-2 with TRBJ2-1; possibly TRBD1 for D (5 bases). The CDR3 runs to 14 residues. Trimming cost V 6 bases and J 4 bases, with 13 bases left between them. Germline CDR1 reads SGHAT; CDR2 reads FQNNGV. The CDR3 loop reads CASSILTGYNEQFF. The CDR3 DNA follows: TGTGCCAGCAGTATTCTAACAGGTTACAATGAGCAGTTCTTC.

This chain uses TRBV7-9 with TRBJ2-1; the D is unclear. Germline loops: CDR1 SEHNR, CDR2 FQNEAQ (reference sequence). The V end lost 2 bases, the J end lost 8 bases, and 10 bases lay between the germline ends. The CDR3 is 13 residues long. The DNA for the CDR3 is TGTGCCAGCAGCTTATCTGGGGTAGATGAGCAGTTCTTC. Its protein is CASSLSGVDEQFF.

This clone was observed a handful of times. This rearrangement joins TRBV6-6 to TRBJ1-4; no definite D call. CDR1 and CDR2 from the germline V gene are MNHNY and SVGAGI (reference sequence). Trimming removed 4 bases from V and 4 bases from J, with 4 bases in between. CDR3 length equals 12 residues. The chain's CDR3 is CASSSLNEKLFF. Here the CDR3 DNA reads TGTGCCAGCAGTTCCCTTAATGAAAAACTGTTTTTT.

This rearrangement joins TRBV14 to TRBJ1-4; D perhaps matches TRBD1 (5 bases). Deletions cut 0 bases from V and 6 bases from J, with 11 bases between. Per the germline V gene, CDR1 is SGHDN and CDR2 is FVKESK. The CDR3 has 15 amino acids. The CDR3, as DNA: TGTGCCAGCAGCCAAGAAGGGACCGGTCATGAAAAACTGTTTTTT. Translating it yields CASSQEGTGHEKLFF.

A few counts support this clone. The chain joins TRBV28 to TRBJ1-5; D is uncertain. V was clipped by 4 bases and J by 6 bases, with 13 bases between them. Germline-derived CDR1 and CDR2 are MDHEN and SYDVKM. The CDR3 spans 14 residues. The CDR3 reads CASSYVGSGQPQHF. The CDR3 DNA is TGTGCCAGCAGTTACGTGGGAAGTGGTCAGCCCCAGCATTTT. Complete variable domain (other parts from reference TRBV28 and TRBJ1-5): DVKVTQSSRYLVKRTGEKVFLECVQDMDHENMFWYRQDPGLGLRLIYFSYDVKMKEKGDIPEGYSVSREKKERFSLILESASTNQTSMYLCASSYVGSGQPQHFGDGTRLSIL.

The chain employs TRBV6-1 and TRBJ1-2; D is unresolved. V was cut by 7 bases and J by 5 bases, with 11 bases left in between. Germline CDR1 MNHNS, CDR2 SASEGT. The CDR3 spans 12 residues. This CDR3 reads CASTEEGYGYTF. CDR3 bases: TGTGCCAGCACGGAGGAGGGTTATGGCTACACCTTC.

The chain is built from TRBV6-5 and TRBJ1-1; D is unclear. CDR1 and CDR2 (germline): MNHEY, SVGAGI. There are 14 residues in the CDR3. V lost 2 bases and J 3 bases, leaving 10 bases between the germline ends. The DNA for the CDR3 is TGTGCCAGCAGTTACGCCGAAGGTCACACTGAAGCTTTCTTT. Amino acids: CASSYAEGHTEAFF.